Described below is a single TCR beta chain sequence and its context. Germline-derived CDR1 and CDR2 are LNHDA and SQIVND (reference sequence). V gave up 3 bases and J gave up 4 bases, with 9 bases separating them. The CDR3 covers 14 residues. It was with 60 Vbeta and 13 Jbeta primers that the PCR ran. The data were produced by immunoSEQ multiplex PCR, yet TCRdb's version contains in-frame clones alone and is incomplete. The profile shows 85,000 to 130,000 clones, just over 70% of them singletons. The data were obtained in a study of cytomegalovirus exposure and HLA in healthy donors. This TCR derives from a boy aged 5 to 17 in good health and CMV-seronegative. The chain has TRBV19 and TRBJ2-2; D gene uncertain. Sequences were obtained from PBMCs. CDR3 loop: CASSINTFTGELFF. The CDR3 DNA is TGTGCCAGTAGTATTAACACCTTCACCGGGGAGCTGTTTTTT.